What follows is one T cell receptor beta chain and its context. This clone's antigen is unknown. No qualities accompany the bases; no much larger clone lies one base away. These data belong to a study of shared clonotypes between healthy human individuals (dated by TCRdb to 2019 to 2021). About the study as a whole: Two women and three men aged 18 to 49 years were included in the cohort. To estimate repertoire size and how much clonotype sharing occurs between individuals, the study deeply sequenced the blood TCR repertoires of roughly 5 healthy adults. Different laboratories and diverse techniques were used to prepare libraries and sequence TCR repertoires, to increase sequencing depth and limit assay-specific biases. Between about 0.8 and 9 billion PBMCs per donor were obtained by leukapheresis.

Between the V and J ends, shortened by 3 bases and 0 bases respectively, the junction contains 11 bases. From the cysteine through the phenylalanine, the CDR3 covers 15 amino acids. The retained sequence is limited to the CDR3, 45 bases, with the frame set at the first base. Based on the germline V gene, the CDR1 and CDR2 sequences are LGHNA and YSLEER. Overall study results and their limits: Sampling was limited to blood, and TCR repertoires in tissue likely differ from TCR repertoires in blood. Because the study included only a small number of donors, the genetic and exposure-history diversity represented was limited. Pairwise subsampling indicated that sequencing depth was expected to affect the degree of clonotype sharing among donors.

Using the deep immunoSEQ assay, multiplex PCR amplified TCR CDR3 regions from genomic DNA. Genomic DNA extracted from each cell subset was distributed evenly over all wells of several immunoSEQ 96-well plates, and each plate served as one replicate. For unsorted PBMC, each replicate PCR was loaded with roughly 0.3 ug genomic DNA, equivalent to around 30,000 T cell genomes. Ten immunoSEQ deep assay plates were used to sequence unsorted PBMC genomic DNA. The purified libraries were quantified using a Qubit 3.0 fluorometer, sized with a Bioanalyzer 2100, and then quantified again using the KAPA Library Quantification kit. Each immunoSEQ 96-well plate was sequenced on its own single-read 150-cycle Illumina NextSeq 550 flow cell. The study's processing was this. Because only junctional sequences without quality scores were contained in the immunoSEQ output, filtering matching that applied to full-length reads could not be performed. To assign V/J genes and CDR3, sequences were annotated against IMGT germline references using PyIR, a Python wrapper for IgBLAST v1.9. Any read was removed if the V/J assignment was weak (E-value above 1e-6), the CDR3 was missing, or the read contained stop codons, out-of-frame junctions, or ambiguous translated residues. V3J clonotypes were defined by identical inferred V gene, J gene, and CDR3 amino acid sequence. The percentage overlap between two repertoires was calculated by dividing the number of shared unique clonotypes by the size of the smaller repertoire. Three approaches were used to assess repertoire richness: RTK rarefaction, the Chao1 estimator, and Recon v2.1 estimates of unobserved clonotypes. Drawn from immuneACCESS, this table holds only the in-frame rearrangements with V and J called that TCRdb kept. Clones are partly lost; checked studies trace under half to an unresolved V gene and leave the rest unexplained. D and trimming come from the DNA, and the V and J calls and clone size come from that table. The sample table shows approximately 510,000 clones, and about four fifths are seen once. The ten largest clones represent under 15% of the sample.

The donors were healthy, HIV-negative adults who had no recently reported acute infections or vaccinations. Only Caucasian adults living in Nashville, Tennessee, USA were represented among the donors. For unsorted samples, tens of millions of PBMCs were counted and genomic DNA was extracted with the QIAamp DNA Blood Mini kit. Blood was collected by leukapheresis, and PBMCs were isolated by Ficoll-Histopaque density gradient centrifugation and then cryopreserved in liquid nitrogen vapor phase. The source is a woman in her thirties or forties in good health. Some clones in this sample may be carry-over from other donors' samples. Recombination joined TRBV4-3 with TRBJ2-5, with no confidently assigned D gene. Sample: PBMCs. DNA sequence: TGCGCCAGCAGCCAGAGTCTAGGGTACCAAGAGACCCAGTACTTC. It is translated as CASSQSLGYQETQYF.